Listed here is a single T cell receptor beta chain. These data are taken from a study of cytomegalovirus exposure and HLA in healthy donors. Study-wide context: Early on, a data release was issued that held approximately 78 million unique TCRs from HLA-typed donors.

Germline-derived CDR1 and CDR2 are MRHNA and SNTAGT. The CDR3 runs 14 residues. The germline V and J ends were trimmed by 6 bases and 3 bases, with 12 bases remaining between them. PCR amplification relied on 60 Vbeta primers (plus 13 Jbeta primers). The protocol was immunoSEQ multiplex PCR, while the TCRdb copy is restricted to in-frame clones and leaves out a portion. The sample lists 150,000 to 200,000 clones, about four fifths occurring once. Specimen: PBMCs. The sequence was collected from a man aged 18 to 35 in good health and CMV-seronegative. This chain uses TRBV6-4 with TRBJ1-5, with D uncertain. CDR3 coding DNA: TGTGCCAGCAGCCCACGGGGAGACAATCAGCCCCAGCATTTT. Translation: CASSPRGDNQPQHF.